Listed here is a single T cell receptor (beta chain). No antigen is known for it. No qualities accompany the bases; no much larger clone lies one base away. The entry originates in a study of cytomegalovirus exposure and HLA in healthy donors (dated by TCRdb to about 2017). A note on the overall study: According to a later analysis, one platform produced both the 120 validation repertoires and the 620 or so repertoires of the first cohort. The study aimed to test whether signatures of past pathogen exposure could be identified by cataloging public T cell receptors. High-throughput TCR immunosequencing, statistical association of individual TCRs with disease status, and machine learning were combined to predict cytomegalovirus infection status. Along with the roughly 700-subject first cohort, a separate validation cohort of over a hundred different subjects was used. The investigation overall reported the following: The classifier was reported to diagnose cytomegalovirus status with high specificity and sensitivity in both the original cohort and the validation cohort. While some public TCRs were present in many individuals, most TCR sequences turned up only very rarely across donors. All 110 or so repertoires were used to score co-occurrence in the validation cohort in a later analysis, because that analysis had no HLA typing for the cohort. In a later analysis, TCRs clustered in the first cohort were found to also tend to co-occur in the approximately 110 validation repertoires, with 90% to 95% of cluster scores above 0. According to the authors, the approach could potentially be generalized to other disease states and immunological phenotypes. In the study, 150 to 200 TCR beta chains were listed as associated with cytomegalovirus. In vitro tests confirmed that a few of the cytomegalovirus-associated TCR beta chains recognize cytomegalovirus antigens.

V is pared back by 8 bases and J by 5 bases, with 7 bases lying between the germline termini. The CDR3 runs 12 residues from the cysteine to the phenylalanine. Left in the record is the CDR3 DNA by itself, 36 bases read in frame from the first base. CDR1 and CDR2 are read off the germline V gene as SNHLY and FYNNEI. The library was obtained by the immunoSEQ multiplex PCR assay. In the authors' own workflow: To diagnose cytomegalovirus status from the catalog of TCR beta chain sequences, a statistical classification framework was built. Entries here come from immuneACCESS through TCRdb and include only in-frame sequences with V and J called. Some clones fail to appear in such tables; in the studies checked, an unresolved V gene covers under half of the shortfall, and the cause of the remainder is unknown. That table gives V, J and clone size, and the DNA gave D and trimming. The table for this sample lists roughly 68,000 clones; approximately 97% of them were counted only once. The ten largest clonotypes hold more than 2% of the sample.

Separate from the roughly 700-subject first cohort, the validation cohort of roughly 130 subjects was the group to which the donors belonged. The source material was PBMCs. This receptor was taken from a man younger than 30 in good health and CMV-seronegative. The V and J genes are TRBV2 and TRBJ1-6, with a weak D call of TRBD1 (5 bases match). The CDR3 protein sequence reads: CASCRDNSPLHF. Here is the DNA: TGTGCCAGCTGCAGGGATAATTCACCCCTCCACTTT.